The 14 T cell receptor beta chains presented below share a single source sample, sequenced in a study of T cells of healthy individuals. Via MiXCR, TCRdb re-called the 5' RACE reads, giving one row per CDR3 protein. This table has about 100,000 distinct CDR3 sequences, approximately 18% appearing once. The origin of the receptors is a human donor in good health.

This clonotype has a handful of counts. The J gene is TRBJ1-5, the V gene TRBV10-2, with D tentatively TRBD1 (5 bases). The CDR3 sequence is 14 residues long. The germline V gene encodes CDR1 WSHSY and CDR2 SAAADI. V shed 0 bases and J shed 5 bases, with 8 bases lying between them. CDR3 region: CASSESGVHQPQHF. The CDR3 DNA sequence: TGCGCCAGCAGTGAGTCAGGGGTCCATCAGCCCCAGCATTTT.

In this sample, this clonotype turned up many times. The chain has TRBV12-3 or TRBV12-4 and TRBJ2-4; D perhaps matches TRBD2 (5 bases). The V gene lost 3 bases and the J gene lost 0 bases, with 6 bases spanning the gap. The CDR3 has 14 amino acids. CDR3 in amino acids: CASSFGVAKNIQYF. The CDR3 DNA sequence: TGTGCCAGCAGTTTCGGGGTAGCCAAAAACATTCAGTACTTC.

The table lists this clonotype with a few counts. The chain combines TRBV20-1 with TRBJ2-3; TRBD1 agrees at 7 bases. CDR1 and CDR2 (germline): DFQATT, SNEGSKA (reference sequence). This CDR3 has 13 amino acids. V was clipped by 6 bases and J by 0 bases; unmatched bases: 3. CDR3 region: CSAKQGSTDTQYF. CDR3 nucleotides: TGCAGTGCCAAACAGGGGAGCACAGATACGCAGTATTTT.

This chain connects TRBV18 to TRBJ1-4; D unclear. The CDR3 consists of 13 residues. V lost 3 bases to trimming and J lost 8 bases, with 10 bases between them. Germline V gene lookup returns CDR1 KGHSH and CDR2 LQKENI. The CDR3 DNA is TGTGCCAGCTCACCCCGAGGTGGCGAAAAACTGTTTTTT. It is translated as CASSPRGGEKLFF. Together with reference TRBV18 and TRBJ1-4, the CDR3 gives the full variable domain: NAGVMQNPRHLVRRRGQEARLRCSPMKGHSHVYWYRQLPEEGLKFMVYLQKENIIDESGMPKERFSAEFPKEGPSILRIQQVVRGDSAAYFCASSPRGGEKLFFGSGTQLSVL.

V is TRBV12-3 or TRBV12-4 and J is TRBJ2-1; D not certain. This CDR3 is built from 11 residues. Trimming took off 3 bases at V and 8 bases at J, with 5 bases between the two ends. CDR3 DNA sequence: TGTGCCAGCAGTTTTACCGATGAGCAGTTCTTC. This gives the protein CASSFTDEQFF.

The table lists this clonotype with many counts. CDR3 DNA: TGTGCCAGCAGTTACTCCGCAGGGGATCGAGCTTTCTTT. Amino acid sequence: CASSYSAGDRAFF. V gene TRBV6-5 combines with J gene TRBJ1-1; perhaps TRBD1 as D (6 bases). Trimming took 0 bases from V and 10 from J, leaving 12 bases between them. Looked up from germline, CDR1 is MNHEY and CDR2 is SVGAGI. The CDR3 runs to 13 residues.

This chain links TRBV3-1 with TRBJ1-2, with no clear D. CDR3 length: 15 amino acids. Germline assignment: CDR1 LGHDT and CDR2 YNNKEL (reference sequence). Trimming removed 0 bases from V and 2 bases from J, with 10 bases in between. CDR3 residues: CASSQDTGLNYGYTF. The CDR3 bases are TGTGCCAGCAGCCAAGATACGGGTTTAAACTATGGCTACACCTTC.

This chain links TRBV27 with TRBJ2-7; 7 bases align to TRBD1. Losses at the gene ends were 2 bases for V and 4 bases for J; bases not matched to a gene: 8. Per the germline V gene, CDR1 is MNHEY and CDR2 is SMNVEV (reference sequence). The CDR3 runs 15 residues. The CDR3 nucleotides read TGTGCCAGCAGTTTACGGGACAGAGTTTCTTACGAGCAGTACTTC. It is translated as CASSLRDRVSYEQYF.

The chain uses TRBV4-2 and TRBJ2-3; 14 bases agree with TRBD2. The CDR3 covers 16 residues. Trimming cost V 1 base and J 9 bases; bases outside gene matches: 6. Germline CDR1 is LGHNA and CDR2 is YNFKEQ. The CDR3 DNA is TGTGCCAGCAGCCAAGGACTAGCGGGGGGGCAGCGGACGCAGTATTTT. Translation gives CASSQGLAGGQRTQYF.

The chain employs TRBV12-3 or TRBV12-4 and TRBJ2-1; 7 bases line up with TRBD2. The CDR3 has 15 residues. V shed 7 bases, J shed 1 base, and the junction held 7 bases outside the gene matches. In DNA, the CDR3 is TGTGCCAGCACTCTCCCGGGGGGTTCCTACAATGAGCAGTTCTTC. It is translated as CASTLPGGSYNEQFF.

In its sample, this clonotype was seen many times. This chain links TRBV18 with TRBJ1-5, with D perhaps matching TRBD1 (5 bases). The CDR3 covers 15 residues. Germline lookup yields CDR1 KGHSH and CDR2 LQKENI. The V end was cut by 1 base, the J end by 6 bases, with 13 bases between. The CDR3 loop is CASSPRAGRSQPQHF. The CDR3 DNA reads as TGTGCCAGCTCACCACGCGCAGGGAGGAGTCAGCCCCAGCATTTT.

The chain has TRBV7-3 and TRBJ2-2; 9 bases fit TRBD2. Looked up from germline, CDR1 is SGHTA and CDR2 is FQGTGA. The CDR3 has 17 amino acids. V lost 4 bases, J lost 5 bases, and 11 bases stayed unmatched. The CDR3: CASSSLAGAAGTGELFF. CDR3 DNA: TGTGCCAGCAGCTCTTTAGCGGGGGCCGCGGGGACCGGGGAGCTGTTTTTT. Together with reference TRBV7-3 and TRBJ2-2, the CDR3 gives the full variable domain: GAGVSQTPSNKVTEKGKYVELRCDPISGHTALYWYRQSLGQGPEFLIYFQGTGAADDSGLPNDRFFAVRPEGSVSTLKIQRTERGDSAVYLCASSSLAGAAGTGELFFGEGSRLTVL.

The CDR3 DNA reads as TGTGCCAGCAGCTTAGGTATTAGAGGCGACGAGCAGTACTTC. It is translated as CASSLGIRGDEQYF. The chain couples TRBV7-8 to TRBJ2-7; D not resolved. Trimming cost V 1 base and J 5 bases, with 12 bases left between them. There are 14 residues in the CDR3. Looked up from germline, CDR1 is SGHVS and CDR2 is FQNEAQ. The full variable domain, with the rest looked up from reference TRBV7-8 and TRBJ2-7, is GAGVSQSPRYKVAKRGQDVALRCDPISGHVSLFWYQQALGQGPEFLTYFQNEAQLDKSGLPSDRFFAERPEGSVSTLKIQRTQQEDSAVYLCASSLGIRGDEQYFGPGTRLTVT.

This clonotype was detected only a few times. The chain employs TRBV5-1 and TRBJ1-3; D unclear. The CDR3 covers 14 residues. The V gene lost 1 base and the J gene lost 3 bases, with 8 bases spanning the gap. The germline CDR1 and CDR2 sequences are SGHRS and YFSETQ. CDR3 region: CASSLRGFGNTIYF. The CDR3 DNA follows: TGCGCCAGCAGCTTGAGAGGGTTTGGAAACACCATATATTTT.